These T cell receptor beta chains were read from a single sample in a study of OX40 agonist ivuxolimab in advanced cancers. Using immunoSEQ multiplex PCR, the repertoire was profiled, and TCRdb retains in-frame clones only, with some absent. Here the sample spans approximately 45,000 clones, around nine tenths being singletons. The sample here was CD4+ or CD8+ T cells sorted from blood, taken in a trial of the OX40 agonist ivuxolimab. These receptors were collected from an adult with an advanced solid tumor such as melanoma, head and neck, liver or kidney cancer. Both conserved end residues are part of each CDR3. Fields, in order: CDR3 protein, CDR3 DNA, clone size, J gene, V gene, D gene. The D gene is left open where the match is weak. Clone size is given for some rows only: seen once, a few or many times, or a class if the clone is expanded.

CDR3aa: CASTRFTHNEQFF
CDR3nt: TGTGCCAGTACTAGATTTACGCACAATGAGCAGTTCTTC
abundance: .
j_gene: TRBJ2-1
v_gene: TRBV6-6
d_gene: .

CDR3aa: CASSVEGTGSYGYTF
CDR3nt: TGTGCCAGCAGCGTAGAAGGGACAGGGTCCTATGGCTACACCTTC
abundance: .
j_gene: TRBJ1-2
v_gene: TRBV9
d_gene: TRBD1

CDR3aa: CASSLGGQGSYEQYF
CDR3nt: TGTGCCAGCAGCTTAGGAGGACAGGGGTCCTACGAGCAGTACTTC
abundance: .
j_gene: TRBJ2-7
v_gene: TRBV7-6
d_gene: TRBD1

CDR3aa: CASSQSYQTYEQYF
CDR3nt: TGTGCCAGCAGCCAATCATACCAGACCTACGAGCAGTACTTC
abundance: .
j_gene: TRBJ2-7
v_gene: TRBV16
d_gene: .

CDR3aa: CAWSGDGGGNEKLFF
CDR3nt: TGTGCCTGGAGTGGAGACGGGGGGGGAAATGAAAAACTGTTTTTT
abundance: .
j_gene: TRBJ1-4
v_gene: TRBV30
d_gene: .

CDR3aa: CASSFSGGDQPQHF
CDR3nt: TGCGCCAGCAGCTTTAGTGGGGGTGATCAGCCCCAGCATTTT
abundance: .
j_gene: TRBJ1-5
v_gene: TRBV5-1
d_gene: .

CDR3aa: CASSRTSGTHNEQFF
CDR3nt: TGTGCCAGCAGCCGGACTAGCGGGACCCACAATGAGCAGTTCTTC
abundance: .
j_gene: TRBJ2-1
v_gene: TRBV7-9
d_gene: TRBD2

CDR3aa: CASSPRTAVGEQFF
CDR3nt: TGTGCCAGCAGCCCCCGGACGGCCGTGGGTGAGCAGTTCTTC
abundance: .
j_gene: TRBJ2-1
v_gene: TRBV4-2
d_gene: .

CDR3aa: CASSQTGPRSVYF
CDR3nt: TGTGCCAGCAGCCAGACAGGTCCCCGCAGTGTGTACTTC
abundance: .
j_gene: TRBJ2-7
v_gene: TRBV28
d_gene: .

CDR3aa: CASSLDISSTDTQYF
CDR3nt: TGTGCCAGCAGCTTGGACATTTCTAGCACAGATACGCAGTATTTT
abundance: once
j_gene: TRBJ2-3
v_gene: TRBV5-6
d_gene: .

CDR3aa: CASTPGTANTGELFF
CDR3nt: TGTGCCAGTACGCCGGGGACCGCGAACACCGGGGAGCTGTTTTTT
abundance: .
j_gene: TRBJ2-2
v_gene: TRBV19
d_gene: .

CDR3aa: CASSRGQLNTGELFF
CDR3nt: TGTGCCAGTAGTCGAGGACAGCTGAACACCGGGGAGCTGTTTTTT
abundance: .
j_gene: TRBJ2-2
v_gene: TRBV19
d_gene: .

CDR3aa: CASSSAGLAKNIQYF
CDR3nt: TGTGCCAGTAGTTCTGCGGGTCTAGCCAAAAACATTCAGTACTTC
abundance: .
j_gene: TRBJ2-4
v_gene: TRBV19
d_gene: .

CDR3aa: CASSPTPISYNEQFF
CDR3nt: TGTGCCAGCAGCCCGACACCGATTTCCTACAATGAGCAGTTCTTC
abundance: .
j_gene: TRBJ2-1
v_gene: TRBV5-4
d_gene: .

CDR3aa: CASSARGGPSGANVLTF
CDR3nt: TGTGCCAGCAGCGCCCGTGGGGGGCCGTCTGGGGCCAACGTCCTGACTTTC
abundance: few
j_gene: TRBJ2-6
v_gene: TRBV7-2
d_gene: .

CDR3aa: CASSLPGLAGDYEQYF
CDR3nt: TGTGCCAGCAGTCTGCCGGGGCTAGCGGGAGACTACGAGCAGTACTTC
abundance: .
j_gene: TRBJ2-7
v_gene: TRBV28
d_gene: TRBD2

CDR3aa: CASTNSRENEQFF
CDR3nt: TGTGCCAGCACAAACAGCCGAGAGAATGAGCAGTTCTTC
abundance: few
j_gene: TRBJ2-1
v_gene: TRBV18
d_gene: .

CDR3aa: CASSELGTLNTEAFF
CDR3nt: TGTGCCAGCAGTGAACTAGGCACTCTGAACACTGAAGCTTTCTTT
abundance: once
j_gene: TRBJ1-1
v_gene: TRBV2
d_gene: .

CDR3aa: CASSPVGDETQYF
CDR3nt: TGTGCCAGCAGCCCCGTAGGGGACGAGACCCAGTACTTC
abundance: .
j_gene: TRBJ2-5
v_gene: TRBV11-3
d_gene: .

CDR3aa: CATQRERSTDTQYF
CDR3nt: TGTGCCACCCAGCGGGAGCGAAGCACAGATACGCAGTATTTT
abundance: .
j_gene: TRBJ2-3
v_gene: TRBV19
d_gene: TRBD2

CDR3aa: CASSLASGTSYEQYF
CDR3nt: TGTGCCAGCAGCTTAGCGTCTGGGACCAGCTACGAGCAGTACTTC
abundance: .
j_gene: TRBJ2-7
v_gene: TRBV7-9
d_gene: .

CDR3aa: CASSPGRGWSEAFF
CDR3nt: TGTGCCAGCAGTCCAGGCAGGGGATGGTCTGAAGCTTTCTTT
abundance: .
j_gene: TRBJ1-1
v_gene: TRBV28
d_gene: .

CDR3aa: CASSQNRDRVYNEQFF
CDR3nt: TGTGCCAGCAGCCAGAACCGGGACAGAGTCTACAATGAGCAGTTCTTC
abundance: few
j_gene: TRBJ2-1
v_gene: TRBV4-2
d_gene: TRBD1

CDR3aa: CASSFVITGGSPLHF
CDR3nt: TGTGCCAGCAGTTTCGTTATAACAGGGGGATCACCCCTCCACTTT
abundance: .
j_gene: TRBJ1-6
v_gene: TRBV28
d_gene: TRBD1

CDR3aa: CASRGRTNYGYTF
CDR3nt: TGTGCCAGCAGGGGGAGGACAAACTATGGCTACACCTTC
abundance: once
j_gene: TRBJ1-2
v_gene: TRBV27
d_gene: .